The clone carrying this TCR beta chain was seen a single time. The entry originates in a study of cytotoxic CD8 clonotypes in ibrutinib-treated CLL. Study context: A median about twelve months of treatment, range 6 to 36, preceded the collection of response samples.

The table came from immunoSEQ multiplex PCR; TCRdb's copy has only in-frame clones and leaves some out. The table shows over 95,000 clones, with roughly 57% occurring only once. This TCR derives from a human donor with chronic lymphocytic leukemia. The sample in question was PBMCs, obtained after 24 months of ibrutinib treatment.

CDR3 sequence: CASSVGKGSQYF. CDR3 DNA: TGTGCCAGCAGCGTGGGGAAGGGATCACAGTATTTT. The chain is built from TRBV2 and TRBJ2-3; the D is unclear. Trimming shortened V by 6 bases and J by 12 bases, and 16 bases separated the two germline ends. Germline-derived CDR1 and CDR2 are SNHLY and FYNNEI. This CDR3 comprises 12 residues.